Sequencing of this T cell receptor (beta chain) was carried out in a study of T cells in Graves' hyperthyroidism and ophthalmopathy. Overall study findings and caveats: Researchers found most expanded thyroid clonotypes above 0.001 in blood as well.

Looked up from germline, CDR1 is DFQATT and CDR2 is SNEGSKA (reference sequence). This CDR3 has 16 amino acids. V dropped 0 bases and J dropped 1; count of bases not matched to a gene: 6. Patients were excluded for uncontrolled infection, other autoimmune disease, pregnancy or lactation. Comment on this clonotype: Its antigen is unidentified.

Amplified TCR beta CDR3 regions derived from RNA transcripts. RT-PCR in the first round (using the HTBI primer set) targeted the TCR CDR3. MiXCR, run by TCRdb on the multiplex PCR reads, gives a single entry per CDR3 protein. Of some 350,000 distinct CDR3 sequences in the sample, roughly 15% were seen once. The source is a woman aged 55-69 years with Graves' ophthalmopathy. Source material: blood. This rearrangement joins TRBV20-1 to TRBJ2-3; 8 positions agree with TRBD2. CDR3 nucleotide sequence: TGCAGTGCTAGAGATTTCGGGAGGGACCGCACAGATACGCAGTATTTT. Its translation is CSARDFGRDRTDTQYF.